Following are 32 T cell receptor beta chains from one sample sequenced in a study of cytomegalovirus exposure and HLA in healthy donors. Clones were sequenced by immunoSEQ multiplex PCR, and TCRdb holds only the in-frame ones, with some missing. Of a few hundred thousand clones in the sample, just over 85% are singletons; the top ten hold around 0.84%. Specimen: PBMCs. Receptors originate from a woman aged 18-29 years in good health and CMV-seronegative.

The chain has TRBV4-3 and TRBJ2-7, with unresolved D. This CDR3 is 17 amino acids long. The germline V gene has CDR1 LGHNA and CDR2 YSLEER. V dropped 0 bases and J dropped 0 bases, with 15 bases sitting between them. In DNA form, the CDR3 reads TGCGCCAGCAGCCAAGAGCACCTGGTAGCTAGCTCCTACGAGCAGTACTTC. This translates into CASSQEHLVASSYEQYF.

The gene calls are TRBV6-5 and TRBJ1-2, with a weak D call TRBD1 (6 bases). The V gene's germline CDR1 is MNHEY and CDR2 SVGAGI. V lost 4 bases and J 5 bases, leaving 14 bases between the germline ends. CDR3 length: 14 residues. CDR3 region: CASSSDRIFYGYTF. In DNA, the CDR3 is TGTGCCAGCAGTTCTGACAGGATTTTTTATGGCTACACCTTC.

J is TRBJ2-1 and V is TRBV28, with TRBD2 matching 10 bases. Per the germline V gene, CDR1 is MDHEN and CDR2 is SYDVKM. J was trimmed by 4 bases and V by 7 bases; bases with no gene match: 13. The CDR3 length is 17 residues. Here the CDR3 DNA reads TGTGCCAGCACCCCCTTAGGGGCAGCGGGAGGGTACAATGAGCAGTTCTTC. Its translation is CASTPLGAAGGYNEQFF.

The chain recombines TRBV18 with TRBJ2-7, with TRBD1 identical over 8 bases. V lost 5 bases, J lost 3 bases, and 6 bases stayed unmatched. CDR1 and CDR2 (germline): KGHSH, LQKENI. The CDR3 runs 14 residues. This chain's CDR3 is CASSATGVDYEQYF. Written as DNA, the CDR3 is TGTGCCAGCTCAGCGACAGGGGTCGACTACGAGCAGTACTTC.

The chain carries TRBV7-8 and TRBJ2-7, with 7 positions matching TRBD1. Germline CDR1 reads SGHVS; CDR2 reads FQNEAQ. This CDR3 has 16 residues. The V gene end was trimmed by 6 bases and the J gene end by 0 bases; junction bases not matched to a gene: 11. As DNA, the CDR3 is TGTGCCAGCAGAAATTTAGGTGGGACAGTCTCCTACGAGCAGTACTTC. Translated: CASRNLGGTVSYEQYF.

The genes are TRBV10-3 and TRBJ2-2; perhaps TRBD1 as D (6 bases). Trimming cost V 0 bases and J 6 bases, with 11 bases left between them. CDR1 and CDR2 from the germline V gene are ENHRY and SYGVKD. The CDR3 covers 15 residues. CDR3 amino acids: CAISESGAPAGELFF. CDR3 in DNA: TGTGCCATCAGTGAGTCGGGGGCTCCGGCCGGGGAGCTGTTTTTT.

The rearrangement links TRBV6-5 to TRBJ2-3, with 7 nucleotides matching TRBD2. The length of the CDR3 is 16 residues. Per germline, CDR1 MNHEY and CDR2 SVGAGI. Losses at the gene ends were 2 bases for V and 0 bases for J; bases not matched to a gene: 5. The DNA of the CDR3 is TGTGCCAGCAGTTACGACGGGACTATAAGCACAGATACGCAGTATTTT. Translating gives CASSYDGTISTDTQYF.

This clone has more than one count but fewer than ten. This chain uses TRBV11-2 with TRBJ1-4, with a possible D match to TRBD1 (5 bases). Germline CDR1 reads SGHAT; CDR2 reads FQNNGV. V shed 1 base and J shed 7 bases, with 16 bases lying between them. The CDR3 runs to 16 residues. For the CDR3, the DNA is TGTGCCAGCAGCTTAGGGAACTGGGACGGGAGTGAAAAACTGTTTTTT. Protein sequence: CASSLGNWDGSEKLFF.

CDR3 loop: CASSSGQGGSAETQYF. The CDR3 region has the DNA TGTGCCAGCAGCTCAGGACAGGGTGGAAGTGCGGAGACCCAGTACTTC. The gene calls are TRBV11-3 and TRBJ2-5; 8 nucleotides agree with TRBD1. V lost 4 bases to trimming and J lost 5 bases; unmatched junction nucleotides: 12. The CDR3 covers 16 residues. CDR1 is SGHNT and CDR2 is YENEEA in the germline V gene.

Here the CDR3 reads CASTYGTTSTDTQYF. The CDR3 region has the DNA TGTGCCAGCACATACGGGACAACTAGCACAGATACGCAGTATTTT. V usage is TRBV27 and J usage is TRBJ2-3; possible D gene TRBD1, 6 bases. Trimming left V 7 bases short and J 0 bases short, with 14 bases between. This CDR3 is built from 15 residues. CDR1 is MNHEY and CDR2 is SMNVEV in the germline V gene (reference sequence).

The rearrangement joins TRBV25-1 to TRBJ2-7, with 13 bases that match TRBD2. Per germline, CDR1 MGHDK and CDR2 SYGVNS. V trimming: 10 bases; J trimming: 3 bases; junction bases outside the gene matches: 3. The CDR3 spans 13 residues. Here the CDR3 DNA reads TGTGCCACCGGACTAGCGGGAGTCTACGAGCAGTACTTC. Its protein is CATGLAGVYEQYF.

This rearrangement joins TRBV2 to TRBJ2-7, with 9 positions matching TRBD2. This CDR3 region has 14 residues. The V and J ends lost 6 bases and 4 bases, in that order; junction bases with no gene match: 7. The V gene's germline CDR1 is SNHLY and CDR2 FYNNEI. The CDR3: CASRVGLALYEQYF. CDR3 in DNA: TGTGCCAGCAGAGTTGGACTAGCGTTATACGAGCAGTACTTC.

The chain carries TRBV7-3 and TRBJ2-3; possibly TRBD2 for D (5 bases). V shed 2 bases and J shed 4 bases, with 10 bases lying between them. This CDR3 contains 14 residues. Germline CDR1 reads SGHTA; CDR2 reads FQGTGA. The CDR3 region is CASSLEGASDTQYF. CDR3 in DNA: TGTGCCAGCAGCTTAGAGGGAGCATCAGATACGCAGTATTTT.

In DNA, the CDR3 is TGTGCCAGCAGCTTCCACACCGCAGATGAGCAGTTCTTC. It is translated as CASSFHTADEQFF. The V gene is TRBV7-3, the J gene TRBJ2-1; D is unresolved. Germline CDR1 is SGHTA and CDR2 is FQGTGA. The V and J ends lost 3 bases and 8 bases respectively, with 11 bases between them. This CDR3 has 13 amino acids.

With regard to this clone: Other DNA variants within this sample encode the same CDR3. V usage is TRBV6-5 and J usage is TRBJ2-7; 8 bases align to TRBD1. Trimming cost V 0 bases and J 2 bases; bases outside gene matches: 3. Per germline, CDR1 MNHEY and CDR2 SVGAGI. The CDR3 has 15 residues. The CDR3 DNA follows: TGTGCCAGCAGTTACTCTGGGGACAGGCCCTACGAGCAGTACTTC. It is translated as CASSYSGDRPYEQYF.

This clone was seen only once. V gene TRBV28 combines with J gene TRBJ2-3; 8 bases line up with TRBD1. Germline loops: CDR1 MDHEN, CDR2 SYDVKM. The CDR3 contains 11 residues. J was trimmed by 10 bases and V by 8 bases; bases with no gene match: 5. The CDR3 region has the DNA TGTGCCAGCGGGGACAGGTGGGCGCAGTATTTT. Translating it yields CASGDRWAQYF. The variable domain in full, with the rest retrieved from reference TRBV28 and TRBJ2-3, is DVKVTQSSRYLVKRTGEKVFLECVQDMDHENMFWYRQDPGLGLRLIYFSYDVKMKEKGDIPEGYSVSREKKERFSLILESASTNQTSMYLCASGDRWAQYFGPGTRLTVL.

The chain combines TRBV27 with TRBJ1-2; D uncertain. CDR1 and CDR2 from the germline V gene are MNHEY and SMNVEV (reference sequence). Between the trimmed V and J ends, which lost 4 bases and 0 bases, there was a span of 12 bases. This CDR3 contains 15 residues. The CDR3 DNA reads TGTGCCAGCAGTTCAGTCGGGGTTACTAACTATGGCTACACCTTC. Its translation: CASSSVGVTNYGYTF.

The chain combines TRBV27 with TRBJ1-2, with no clear D. The germline CDR1 and CDR2 sequences are MNHEY and SMNVEV (reference sequence). Trimming left V 0 bases short and J 2 bases short, with 4 bases between. The CDR3 has 13 residues. The chain's CDR3 is CASSLSQNYGYTF. The CDR3 nucleotides are TGTGCCAGCAGTTTATCCCAAAACTATGGCTACACCTTC.

This chain connects TRBV9 to TRBJ2-3, with 11 bases that match TRBD2. From germline, CDR1 is SGDLS and CDR2 YYNGEE. The CDR3 loop spans 17 amino acids. Trimming cost V 0 bases and J 1 base; bases outside gene matches: 4. This chain's CDR3 is CASSVGNSGGGTDTQYF. CDR3 DNA sequence: TGTGCCAGCAGCGTAGGGAATAGCGGGGGGGGCACAGATACGCAGTATTTT. Full variable domain (outside the CDR3, taken from reference TRBV9 and TRBJ2-3): DSGVTQTPKHLITATGQRVTLRCSPRSGDLSVYWYQQSLDQGLQFLIQYYNGEERAKGNILERFSAQQFPDLHSELNLSSLELGDSALYFCASSVGNSGGGTDTQYFGPGTRLTVL.

V usage is TRBV28 and J usage is TRBJ2-7; 9 nucleotides line up with TRBD2. V was clipped by 3 bases and J by 5 bases; unmatched bases: 11. The germline CDR1 and CDR2 sequences are MDHEN and SYDVKM. This CDR3 is 16 amino acids long. CDR3 amino acids: CASSFGTASGRNEQYF. The DNA for the CDR3 is TGTGCCAGCAGTTTTGGGACAGCGAGCGGGAGGAACGAGCAGTACTTC.

The rearrangement joins TRBV9 to TRBJ1-2, with 7 bases identical to TRBD1. Germline V lookup: CDR1 SGDLS, CDR2 YYNGEE. V lost 4 bases to trimming and J lost 6 bases; unmatched junction nucleotides: 6. This CDR3 contains 13 residues. The CDR3 is CASSPQGGDGYTF. CDR3 bases: TGTGCCAGCAGCCCCCAGGGGGGCGATGGCTACACCTTC.

The gene calls are TRBV9 and TRBJ1-3; no firm D call. V lost 2 bases to trimming and J lost 7 bases, with 13 bases between them. Germline assignment: CDR1 SGDLS and CDR2 YYNGEE. The CDR3 contains 14 residues. CDR3: CASSVNHLGNTIYF. As DNA, the CDR3 is TGTGCCAGCAGCGTCAACCACCTCGGGAACACCATATATTTT.

There are a few counts of this clone. This chain uses TRBV5-1 with TRBJ2-7; 10 bases match TRBD1. This CDR3 has 14 amino acids. V lost 4 bases and J lost 6; bases outside the gene matches: 7. CDR1 is SGHRS and CDR2 is YFSETQ in the germline V gene. Here the CDR3 DNA reads TGCGCCAGCAGCCCGGGACAGGGGCTCTTCGAGCAGTACTTC. Translation: CASSPGQGLFEQYF.

The J gene is TRBJ2-1, the V gene TRBV7-9; weak D call: TRBD2 (5 bases). V was cut by 5 bases and J by 6 bases, with 5 bases left in between. CDR3 length equals 11 residues. Germline V gene sequence: CDR1 SEHNR, CDR2 FQNEAQ (reference sequence). CDR3 in amino acids: CASSGSNEQFF. The CDR3 DNA reads TGTGCCAGCAGCGGGAGCAATGAGCAGTTCTTC.

This chain connects TRBV5-6 to TRBJ2-3, with D possibly being TRBD2 (5 bases). The CDR3 length is 16 residues. Deletions cut 3 bases from V and 6 bases from J, with 20 bases between. In germline, CDR1 is SGHDT, CDR2 YYEEEE. This chain's CDR3 is CASSSRLRGGRDTQYF. The CDR3 DNA is TGTGCCAGCAGCTCTCGACTACGAGGAGGCCGGGATACGCAGTATTTT.

V and J are TRBV5-1 and TRBJ2-3; possible D gene TRBD1, 6 bases. Looked up from germline, CDR1 is SGHRS and CDR2 is YFSETQ. Trimming took off 2 bases at V and 2 bases at J, with 12 bases between the two ends. This CDR3 has 15 amino acids. CDR3 region: CASSFYGQHTDTQYF. CDR3 sequence (DNA): TGCGCCAGCAGCTTTTACGGACAGCACACAGATACGCAGTATTTT.

The rearrangement uses TRBV7-7 and TRBJ2-5, with a tentative D call TRBD1 (7 bases). Looked up from germline, CDR1 is SSHAT and CDR2 is FNYEAQ (reference sequence). The CDR3 length is 14 residues. Between the trimmed V and J ends, which lost 1 base and 6 bases, there was a span of 12 bases. The CDR3 DNA is TGTGCCAGCAGCTTAGGGAGGGGGCCCAAGACCCAGTACTTC. This codes for CASSLGRGPKTQYF.

The gene calls are TRBV6-6 and TRBJ2-1, with D possibly matching TRBD1 (5 bases). The ends were cut back, 5 bases at V and 5 bases at J, with 13 bases in the middle. CDR1 and CDR2 from the germline V gene are MNHNY and SVGAGI (reference sequence). The CDR3 runs 14 residues. The CDR3 nucleotides read TGTGCCAGCAGTCAAGGGGAATTCAACAATGAGCAGTTCTTC. It translates to CASSQGEFNNEQFF.

V usage is TRBV2 and J usage is TRBJ1-2, with TRBD1 matching 7 bases. V lost 7 bases to trimming and J lost 8 bases; unmatched junction nucleotides: 7. Germline loops: CDR1 SNHLY, CDR2 FYNNEI. CDR3 length: 12 residues. The CDR3 protein is CASNLDRDGYTF. DNA for the CDR3: TGTGCCAGCAACCTCGACAGGGACGGCTACACCTTC.

This clone was counted a few times. This rearrangement joins TRBV6-1 to TRBJ1-1, with D possibly TRBD1 on 6 matching bases. V lost 2 bases and J 4 bases, leaving 11 bases between the germline ends. Germline CDR1 is MNHNS and CDR2 is SASEGT. This CDR3 has 14 residues. Written as DNA, the CDR3 is TGTGCCAGCAGTGAAACAGGGTTGGTCACTGAAGCTTTCTTT. This encodes CASSETGLVTEAFF.

The V gene is TRBV28, the J gene TRBJ2-1; TRBD2 matches at 10 bases. The germline CDR1 and CDR2 sequences are MDHEN and SYDVKM. V was clipped by 6 bases and J by 1 base; unmatched bases: 9. The CDR3 contains 17 residues. The CDR3: CASSSRTSGYSYNEQFF. The CDR3 nucleotides read TGTGCCAGCAGCTCCCGGACTAGCGGTTATTCCTACAATGAGCAGTTCTTC.

The chain is built from TRBV30 and TRBJ2-5, with a weak D call TRBD1 (5 bases). V dropped 2 bases and J dropped 2 bases, with 9 bases sitting between them. Germline V gene sequence: CDR1 GTSNPN, CDR2 SVGIG (reference sequence). The CDR3 runs to 13 residues. As DNA, the CDR3 is TGTGCCTGGAGTAAAGGGGATCAAGAGACCCAGTACTTC. It codes for CAWSKGDQETQYF.